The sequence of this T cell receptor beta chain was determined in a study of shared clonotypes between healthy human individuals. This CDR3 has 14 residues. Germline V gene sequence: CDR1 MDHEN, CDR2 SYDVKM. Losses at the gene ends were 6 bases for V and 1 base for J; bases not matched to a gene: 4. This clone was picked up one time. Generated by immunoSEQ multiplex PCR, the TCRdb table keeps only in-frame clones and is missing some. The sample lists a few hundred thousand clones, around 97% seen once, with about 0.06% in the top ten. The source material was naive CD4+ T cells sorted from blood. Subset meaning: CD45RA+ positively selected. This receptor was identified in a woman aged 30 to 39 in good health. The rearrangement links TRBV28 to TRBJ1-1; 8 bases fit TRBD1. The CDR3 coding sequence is TGTGCCAGCAGACCAGGGACAGGGAACACTGAAGCTTTCTTT. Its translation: CASRPGTGNTEAFF. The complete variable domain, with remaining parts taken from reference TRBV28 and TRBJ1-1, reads DVKVTQSSRYLVKRTGEKVFLECVQDMDHENMFWYRQDPGLGLRLIYFSYDVKMKEKGDIPEGYSVSREKKERFSLILESASTNQTSMYLCASRPGTGNTEAFFGQGTRLTVV.